Below are 8 T cell receptor beta chains sequenced from a single sample in a study of blood T cell repertoires in COVID-19. The table came from immunoSEQ multiplex PCR; TCRdb's copy has only in-frame clones and leaves some out. The sample has a few hundred thousand clones; 80% to 90% are singletons. Sequenced material: peripheral blood. The source of these receptors is a woman aged 50 to 60 with acute or convalescent COVID-19.

The chain couples TRBV6-6 to TRBJ2-3; 9 nucleotides align to TRBD2. The CDR3 totals 15 residues. V shed 2 bases, J shed 3 bases, and the junction held 3 bases outside the gene matches. CDR1 MNHNY and CDR2 SVGAGI come from the germline V gene (reference sequence). CDR3 residues: CASSYGGGATDTQYF. Here the CDR3 DNA reads TGTGCCAGCAGTTACGGCGGGGGGGCAACAGATACGCAGTATTTT.

This clone was seen only a few times. The chain links TRBV29-1 to TRBJ2-7; 10 nucleotides agree with TRBD1. Germline lookup yields CDR1 SQVTM and CDR2 ANQGSEA. The V and J ends lost 6 bases and 5 bases, in that order; junction bases with no gene match: 1. The CDR3 consists of 11 residues. In DNA, the CDR3 is TGCAGCGTCGGGACAGGGGACGAGCAGTACTTC. Amino acids: CSVGTGDEQYF.

The V and J genes are TRBV29-1 and TRBJ2-7, with 7 bases identical to TRBD2. Germline assignment: CDR1 SQVTM and CDR2 ANQGSEA. The CDR3 consists of 15 residues. V gave up 3 bases and J gave up 6 bases; unmatched junction bases: 14. The CDR3 is CSVELAGSPRGEQYF. Here the CDR3 DNA reads TGCAGCGTTGAGTTAGCGGGCTCCCCCCGGGGCGAGCAGTACTTC.

Remarks on this clone: The junction differs from germline at one of its ends, possibly a read error. The chain uses TRBV19 and TRBJ2-7, with TRBD2 as a possible D gene (5 bases). The germline CDR1 and CDR2 sequences are LNHDA and SQIVND (reference sequence). The CDR3 covers 14 residues. The CDR3 loop reads CASTITGESYEQYF. The CDR3 bases are TGTGCCAGTACTATAACCGGGGAATCCTACGAGCAGTACTTC.

V usage is TRBV11-2 and J usage is TRBJ1-4; tentatively, D is TRBD1 (6 bases). V lost 6 bases, J lost 6 bases, and 23 bases lay in between. Germline CDR1 SGHAT, CDR2 FQNNGV. This CDR3 has 17 residues. In DNA, the CDR3 is TGTGCCAGCAGTCTTACAGGGATCCCCCTCCCAGATGAAAAACTGTTTTTT. Translation: CASSLTGIPLPDEKLFF. The full variable domain, rest sourced from reference TRBV11-2 and TRBJ1-4, is EAGVAQSPRYKIIEKRQSVAFWCNPISGHATLYWYQQILGQGPKLLIQFQNNGVVDDSQLPKDRFSAERLKGVDSTLKIQPAKLEDSAVYLCASSLTGIPLPDEKLFFGSGTQLSVL.

V is TRBV30 and J is TRBJ1-1; D possibly corresponds to TRBD1 (6 bases). Germline V lookup: CDR1 GTSNPN, CDR2 SVGIG (reference sequence). The V gene lost 4 bases and the J gene lost 0 bases, with 15 bases spanning the gap. CDR3 length equals 15 residues. CDR3 sequence: CAWTGDRRVNTEAFF. The CDR3 nucleotides are TGTGCCTGGACAGGGGATCGTCGGGTGAACACTGAAGCTTTCTTT.

The chain uses TRBV30 and TRBJ1-5, with D possibly TRBD1 on 5 matching bases. Trimming removed 0 bases at V and 9 bases at J, with 15 bases between. The germline V gene has CDR1 GTSNPN and CDR2 SVGIG (reference sequence). This CDR3 region has 14 residues. CDR3 sequence: CAWSVKTARWPQHF. The CDR3 DNA is TGTGCCTGGAGTGTAAAGACAGCCAGATGGCCCCAGCATTTT.

The chain carries TRBV27 and TRBJ1-1; 10 nucleotides agree with TRBD1. The trim removed 5 bases at V and 1 base at J, leaving 7 bases unmatched. Germline V lookup: CDR1 MNHEY, CDR2 SMNVEV (reference sequence). The CDR3 extends over 16 amino acids. The DNA for the CDR3 is TGTGCCAGCAGTCTGTGGACAGGGGGGGGGAACACTGAAGCTTTCTTT. Amino acids: CASSLWTGGGNTEAFF.